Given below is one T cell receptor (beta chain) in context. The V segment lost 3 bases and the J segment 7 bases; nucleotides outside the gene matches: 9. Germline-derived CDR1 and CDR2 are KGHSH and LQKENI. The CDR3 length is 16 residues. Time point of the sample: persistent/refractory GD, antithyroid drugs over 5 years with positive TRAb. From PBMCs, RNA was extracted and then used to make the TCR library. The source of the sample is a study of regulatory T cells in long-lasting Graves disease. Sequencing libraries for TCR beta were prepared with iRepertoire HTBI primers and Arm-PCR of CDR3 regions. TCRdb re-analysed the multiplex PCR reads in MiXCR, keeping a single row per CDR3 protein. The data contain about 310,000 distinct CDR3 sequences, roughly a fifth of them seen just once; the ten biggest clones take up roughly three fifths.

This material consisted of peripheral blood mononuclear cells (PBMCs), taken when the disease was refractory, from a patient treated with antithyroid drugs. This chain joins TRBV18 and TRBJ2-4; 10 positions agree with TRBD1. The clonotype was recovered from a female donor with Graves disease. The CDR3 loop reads CASSPRDRGVGNIQYF. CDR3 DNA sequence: TGTGCCAGCTCACCGCGGGACAGGGGAGTGGGTAACATTCAGTACTTC.